These T cell receptor beta chains were read from a single sample in a study of blood T cell repertoires in COVID-19. Sequencing used immunoSEQ multiplex PCR; TCRdb keeps in-frame clones, though not all of them. In the table there are about 180,000 clones, roughly 82% of which are singletons. Sequences were obtained from PBMCs or T cells enriched from blood (not recorded which). The receptors were sampled from a young woman who had recovered from COVID-19. Both conserved end residues are part of each CDR3. Fields, in order: V gene, J gene, D gene, clone size, CDR3 DNA, CDR3 protein. A D gene is named only where the DNA matches it firmly. Where a row states a size, it is once, few, many or the class of an expanded clone; other rows omit it.

v_gene: TRBV6-4; j_gene: TRBJ2-2; d_gene: -; abundance: -; CDR3nt: TGTGCCAGCAGTGACGATGGGCTTTCCGGGGAGCTGTTTTTT; CDR3aa: CASSDDGLSGELFF
v_gene: TRBV28; j_gene: TRBJ2-7; d_gene: TRBD2; abundance: -; CDR3nt: TGTGCCAGCAGTTTGACGGCTAGCGGGAGCAGGGAGCAGTACTTC; CDR3aa: CASSLTASGSREQYF
v_gene: TRBV10-3; j_gene: TRBJ1-6; d_gene: -; abundance: few; CDR3nt: TGTGCCATCAGTGAGTTTGACGGGGTCGGCTCACCCCTCCACTTT; CDR3aa: CAISEFDGVGSPLHF
v_gene: TRBV6-1; j_gene: TRBJ2-7; d_gene: TRBD2; abundance: -; CDR3nt: TGTGCCAGCAGTGAAGCCAGTAGCGGGAGGGGGTCCTACGAGCAGTACTTC; CDR3aa: CASSEASSGRGSYEQYF
v_gene: TRBV7-2; j_gene: TRBJ2-1; d_gene: -; abundance: -; CDR3nt: TGTGCCAGCAGCTTAGGCTCGCAGGGCAATGAGCAGTTCTTC; CDR3aa: CASSLGSQGNEQFF
v_gene: TRBV6-1; j_gene: TRBJ2-7; d_gene: -; abundance: once; CDR3nt: TGTGCCAGCAGTGAAGACAGACCCTACGAGCAGTACTTC; CDR3aa: CASSEDRPYEQYF
v_gene: TRBV6-5; j_gene: TRBJ1-5; d_gene: -; abundance: -; CDR3nt: TGTGCCAGCAGGCCCGGGGGGGGCCAGCCCCAGCATTTT; CDR3aa: CASRPGGGQPQHF
v_gene: TRBV4-1; j_gene: TRBJ1-4; d_gene: TRBD1; abundance: -; CDR3nt: TGCGCCAGCAAACAGACAGGGCGTCTTGAAAAACTGTTTTTT; CDR3aa: CASKQTGRLEKLFF
v_gene: TRBV29-1; j_gene: TRBJ2-2; d_gene: -; abundance: -; CDR3nt: TGCAGCGTTGAAAGGACGGACACAAACACCGGGGAGCTGTTTTTT; CDR3aa: CSVERTDTNTGELFF
v_gene: TRBV7-9; j_gene: TRBJ1-6; d_gene: TRBD1; abundance: -; CDR3nt: TGTGCCAGCAGCTCCGACAGGGGAGGACATTCACCCCTCCACTTT; CDR3aa: CASSSDRGGHSPLHF
v_gene: TRBV14; j_gene: TRBJ1-1; d_gene: -; abundance: -; CDR3nt: TGTGCCAGCAGCCAAGGGGCTTGGAACACTGAAGCTTTCTTT; CDR3aa: CASSQGAWNTEAFF
v_gene: TRBV2; j_gene: TRBJ2-2; d_gene: -; abundance: many; CDR3nt: TGTGCCAGCAGAGGCCAGGGGGGCGGGGAGCTGTTTTTT; CDR3aa: CASRGQGGGELFF
v_gene: TRBV5-1; j_gene: TRBJ2-7; d_gene: -; abundance: -; CDR3nt: TGCGCCAGCAGCTTGGACGACACACCCTACGAGCAGTACTTC; CDR3aa: CASSLDDTPYEQYF
v_gene: TRBV18; j_gene: TRBJ2-2; d_gene: -; abundance: once; CDR3nt: TGTGCCAGCTCACCAAGTCAGGGGCCCTCGAACACCGGGGAGCTGTTTTTT; CDR3aa: CASSPSQGPSNTGELFF
v_gene: TRBV5-6; j_gene: TRBJ1-2; d_gene: -; abundance: -; CDR3nt: TGTGCCAGCAGCTTGGGGGCGACAGACTATGGCTACACCTTC; CDR3aa: CASSLGATDYGYTF
v_gene: TRBV7-8; j_gene: TRBJ1-1; d_gene: -; abundance: -; CDR3nt: TGTGCCAGCAGCTTTCTCCTGAACACTGAAGCTTTCTTT; CDR3aa: CASSFLLNTEAFF
v_gene: TRBV29-1; j_gene: TRBJ1-2; d_gene: -; abundance: -; CDR3nt: TGCAGCGTTGAATTCCAGGGAGGTCCTAATGGCTACACCTTC; CDR3aa: CSVEFQGGPNGYTF
v_gene: TRBV6-6; j_gene: TRBJ2-5; d_gene: TRBD1; abundance: -; CDR3nt: TGTGCCAGCAGCTTATTCCGGGACAGGGGGCGGGAGACCCAGTACTTC; CDR3aa: CASSLFRDRGRETQYF
v_gene: TRBV5-1; j_gene: TRBJ2-2; d_gene: -; abundance: -; CDR3nt: TGCGCCAGCAGCCCGGAGGGCACCGGGGAGCTGTTTTTT; CDR3aa: CASSPEGTGELFF
v_gene: TRBV5-1; j_gene: TRBJ1-4; d_gene: TRBD1; abundance: -; CDR3nt: TGCGCCAGCAGACAGGGGGAGGCTGAAAAACTGTTTTTT; CDR3aa: CASRQGEAEKLFF
v_gene: TRBV28; j_gene: TRBJ2-7; d_gene: TRBD1; abundance: -; CDR3nt: TGTGCCAGCAGTTTAGTTAGGACAGGGCGACGGTACGAGCAGTACTTC; CDR3aa: CASSLVRTGRRYEQYF
v_gene: TRBV7-9; j_gene: TRBJ2-7; d_gene: TRBD2; abundance: -; CDR3nt: TGTGCCAGCAGCTTAGGGGCGGGAGCCACCTACGAGCAGTACTTC; CDR3aa: CASSLGAGATYEQYF
v_gene: TRBV2; j_gene: TRBJ2-7; d_gene: -; abundance: -; CDR3nt: TGTGCCAGAACCAAAACAACCAGCTCCTACGAGCAGTACTTC; CDR3aa: CARTKTTSSYEQYF
v_gene: TRBV9; j_gene: TRBJ2-2; d_gene: -; abundance: -; CDR3nt: TGTGCCAGCAGCCCGTGGGCCGACACCGGGGAGCTGTTTTTT; CDR3aa: CASSPWADTGELFF
v_gene: TRBV7-2; j_gene: TRBJ1-3; d_gene: -; abundance: -; CDR3nt: TGTGCCAGCAGCTTACTGGGAAACACCATATATTTT; CDR3aa: CASSLLGNTIYF
v_gene: TRBV15; j_gene: TRBJ2-5; d_gene: -; abundance: -; CDR3nt: TGTGCCACTCGGGATGTACAAGAGACCCAGTACTTC; CDR3aa: CATRDVQETQYF
v_gene: TRBV7-3; j_gene: TRBJ2-1; d_gene: TRBD2; abundance: -; CDR3nt: TGTGCCAGCACGCCTCGTGGGCGGGAGGGCAGGAATGAGCAGTTCTTC; CDR3aa: CASTPRGREGRNEQFF
v_gene: TRBV3-1/TRBV3-2; j_gene: TRBJ1-2; d_gene: -; abundance: -; CDR3nt: TGTGCCAGCAGCCTCGCGATCTATGGCTACACCTTC; CDR3aa: CASSLAIYGYTF
v_gene: TRBV29-1; j_gene: TRBJ2-1; d_gene: -; abundance: -; CDR3nt: TGCAGCGTTCCCTTCACGGGGGATGAGCAGTTCTTC; CDR3aa: CSVPFTGDEQFF
v_gene: TRBV5-1; j_gene: TRBJ2-7; d_gene: -; abundance: -; CDR3nt: TGCGCCAGCTTTGTGGGTGATGGAAGGGGCTCCTACGAGCAGTACTTC; CDR3aa: CASFVGDGRGSYEQYF
v_gene: TRBV6-5; j_gene: TRBJ2-1; d_gene: -; abundance: once; CDR3nt: TGTGCCAGCAGCGCCTCGGGATCCTACAATGAGCAGTTCTTC; CDR3aa: CASSASGSYNEQFF
v_gene: TRBV6-5; j_gene: TRBJ1-2; d_gene: TRBD1; abundance: -; CDR3nt: TGTGCCAGCAGCCGGGGACAGGATTCCTACTACACCTTC; CDR3aa: CASSRGQDSYYTF
v_gene: TRBV28; j_gene: TRBJ2-7; d_gene: -; abundance: -; CDR3nt: TGTGCCGGGGCCTTTCAGGGGACCAACGAGCAGTACTTC; CDR3aa: CAGAFQGTNEQYF
v_gene: TRBV6-6; j_gene: TRBJ2-7; d_gene: TRBD2; abundance: -; CDR3nt: TGTGCCAGCAGTGTAGCGGGAAGAACGGACGAGCAGTACTTC; CDR3aa: CASSVAGRTDEQYF
v_gene: TRBV7-2; j_gene: TRBJ2-7; d_gene: TRBD2; abundance: -; CDR3nt: TGTGCCAGCAGCTTAAATGGGAGACTAGCGGGAGGCGAGCAGTACTTC; CDR3aa: CASSLNGRLAGGEQYF
v_gene: TRBV6-5; j_gene: TRBJ1-6; d_gene: -; abundance: few; CDR3nt: TGTGCCGCCCACCGGGGGGCGGCTTCACCCCTCCACTTT; CDR3aa: CAAHRGAASPLHF
v_gene: TRBV4-1; j_gene: TRBJ2-2; d_gene: TRBD2; abundance: -; CDR3nt: TGCGCCAGCAGCCAAGATAGGCGGGAGGGCCGAACCGGGGAGCTGTTTTTT; CDR3aa: CASSQDRREGRTGELFF
v_gene: TRBV11-1; j_gene: TRBJ1-1; d_gene: -; abundance: -; CDR3nt: TGTGCCAGCAGCTTAGCCGAGACAGCGAACACTGAAGCTTTCTTT; CDR3aa: CASSLAETANTEAFF
v_gene: TRBV5-1; j_gene: TRBJ1-4; d_gene: -; abundance: -; CDR3nt: TGCGCCAGCAGCCTGGACAGATCTAATGAAAAACTGTTTTTT; CDR3aa: CASSLDRSNEKLFF
v_gene: TRBV5-1; j_gene: TRBJ1-5; d_gene: -; abundance: -; CDR3nt: TGCGCCAGCAGCTTGAGTTGGGGGCCCAATCAGCCCCAGCATTTT; CDR3aa: CASSLSWGPNQPQHF
v_gene: TRBV5-1; j_gene: TRBJ2-7; d_gene: TRBD2; abundance: -; CDR3nt: TGCGCCAGCAGCTTGGATGGCGGGAGTTTCGACGAGCAGTACTTC; CDR3aa: CASSLDGGSFDEQYF
v_gene: TRBV27; j_gene: TRBJ2-1; d_gene: TRBD2; abundance: -; CDR3nt: TGTGCCAGCAGTTTAGCGGGAGTGGTCAATGAGCAGTTCTTC; CDR3aa: CASSLAGVVNEQFF
v_gene: TRBV7-9; j_gene: TRBJ1-4; d_gene: -; abundance: -; CDR3nt: TGTGCCAGCAGCCAACGGACAGCTAAAATGAATGGACTGTTTTTT; CDR3aa: CASSQRTAKMNGLFF
v_gene: TRBV6-5; j_gene: TRBJ2-2; d_gene: -; abundance: -; CDR3nt: TGTGCCAGCAGTTATCTCCCAGATTTGAACACCGGGGAGCTGTTTTTT; CDR3aa: CASSYLPDLNTGELFF
v_gene: TRBV19; j_gene: TRBJ2-7; d_gene: TRBD1; abundance: -; CDR3nt: TGTGCCAGTAGTATCGGACAGGTCAACTCCTACGAGCAGTACTTC; CDR3aa: CASSIGQVNSYEQYF
v_gene: TRBV5-4; j_gene: TRBJ2-3; d_gene: -; abundance: -; CDR3nt: TGTGCCAGCAGCCGGGGCGGGACCCAAACACAGGATACGCAGTATTTT; CDR3aa: CASSRGGTQTQDTQYF
v_gene: TRBV5-1; j_gene: TRBJ2-7; d_gene: TRBD2; abundance: once; CDR3nt: TGCGCCAGCAGCTTAAGCGGGAGAGATGAGCAGTACTTC; CDR3aa: CASSLSGRDEQYF
v_gene: TRBV6-1; j_gene: TRBJ2-5; d_gene: TRBD2; abundance: -; CDR3nt: TGTGCCAGCAGTGATACTAGCGGGAGGTGGGAGACCCAGTACTTC; CDR3aa: CASSDTSGRWETQYF
v_gene: TRBV4-2; j_gene: TRBJ2-2; d_gene: TRBD2; abundance: -; CDR3nt: TGTGCCAGCAGCCCTGGACTAGACACCGGGGAGCTGTTTTTT; CDR3aa: CASSPGLDTGELFF
v_gene: TRBV10-1; j_gene: TRBJ1-1; d_gene: -; abundance: -; CDR3nt: TGCGCCAGCAGTGGTGGCAGGTTGAACACTGAAGCTTTCTTT; CDR3aa: CASSGGRLNTEAFF
v_gene: TRBV5-6; j_gene: TRBJ2-7; d_gene: -; abundance: -; CDR3nt: TGTGCCAGCAGCCTAGTTTCCGAGCAGTACTTC; CDR3aa: CASSLVSEQYF
v_gene: TRBV5-4; j_gene: TRBJ2-7; d_gene: -; abundance: -; CDR3nt: TGTGCCAGCAGCTTGCCGACAGGCCCCTACGAGCAGTACTTC; CDR3aa: CASSLPTGPYEQYF
v_gene: TRBV3-1/TRBV3-2; j_gene: TRBJ2-1; d_gene: TRBD2; abundance: once; CDR3nt: TGTGCCAGCAGCCAAGATGGAGGTCTAGCGGGAGTCAATGAGCAGTTCTTC; CDR3aa: CASSQDGGLAGVNEQFF
v_gene: TRBV3-1/TRBV3-2; j_gene: TRBJ1-2; d_gene: TRBD1; abundance: -; CDR3nt: TGTGCCAGCAGCTCCGGGACAGAGATTTATGGCTACACCTTC; CDR3aa: CASSSGTEIYGYTF